This T cell receptor beta chain came from a study of cytomegalovirus exposure and HLA in healthy donors. Looking at the study overall: An early data release held tens of millions of unique TCRs from HLA-typed donors.

The germline gives CDR1 MNHEY, CDR2 SVGAGI. Trimming removed 5 bases at V and 1 base at J, with 11 bases between. This CDR3 has 14 residues. Findings of the study overall: It has been reported that TCR beta sequences accurately predicted the HLA-A and HLA-B alleles of most subjects. Most TCR beta V segments were productive about 87% or about 30% of the time in an earlier analysis. Later analysis revealed greater clonal expansion in HLA-associated TCR beta chains than in equally common others.

Both 60 Vbeta primers and 13 Jbeta primers went into the PCR. Sequencing was performed with immunoSEQ multiplex PCR; in TCRdb, only in-frame clones are kept and a portion is missing. The sample carries 130,000 or so clones, 80% to 85% recorded once. To note about this clone: Its target is unknown.

The sequencing input was PBMCs. The TCR originated in a woman aged 45-60 years in good health and CMV-seropositive. V usage is TRBV6-5 and J usage is TRBJ1-1; the D gene is possibly TRBD1 (6 bases). Here the CDR3 DNA reads TGTGCCAGCAGTGCCCCCAGGGGGAACACTGAAGCTTTCTTT. The encoded protein is CASSAPRGNTEAFF.